This entry lists 26 T cell receptor beta chains sequenced from one sample in a study of beta chain features in type 1 diabetes. Study conclusions and caveats: Within each of all four CD4+ subsets, Type 1 diabetes patients had TCRB CDR3s that were moderately but significantly shorter.

Isolated RNA was reverse transcribed in full, so expressed TCRB transcripts were sequenced. Profiling relied on immunoSEQ multiplex PCR, and the TCRdb table lists in-frame clones only, not all of them. The repertoire consists of about 300,000 clones, with roughly 12% occurring once and the leading ten covering around 0.016%. Their antigens remain unidentified. Input material: naive CD4+ T cells from blood. These receptors were collected from a woman aged 18-35 years with type 1 diabetes.

V gene TRBV20-1 combines with J gene TRBJ2-7; no clear D gene. The germline V gene has CDR1 DFQATT and CDR2 SNEGSKA (reference sequence). This CDR3 is 11 amino acids long. The V gene lost 2 bases and the J gene lost 3 bases, with 5 bases spanning the gap. The CDR3 sequence is CSARLRYEQYF. CDR3 bases: TGCAGTGCTAGATTGCGCTACGAGCAGTACTTC.

In this sample, this clone turned up a few times. This rearrangement joins TRBV18 to TRBJ1-4; TRBD1 is a possible D gene (6 bases). Germline CDR1 and CDR2: KGHSH and LQKENI. V gave up 3 bases and J gave up 3 bases, with 8 bases separating them. This CDR3 is built from 14 residues. The CDR3 region is CASSPSGANEKLFF. DNA of the CDR3: TGTGCCAGCTCACCCTCAGGGGCTAATGAAAAACTGTTTTTT.

This sequence joins TRBV30 and TRBJ2-1; D is perhaps TRBD1 (5 bases). Looked up from germline, CDR1 is GTSNPN and CDR2 is SVGIG (reference sequence). CDR3 length: 15 amino acids. V was pared by 1 base and J by 4 bases, with 14 bases between. The CDR3 here is CAWSGVKGRYNEQFF. The DNA of the CDR3 is TGTGCCTGGAGTGGGGTCAAGGGGCGGTACAATGAGCAGTTCTTC.

In nucleotides, the CDR3 is TGCGCCAGCAGCCAAGAGTTCAGGGAAGGACGAGCTTTCTTT. Translated: CASSQEFREGRAFF. V is TRBV4-3 and J is TRBJ1-1; a weak D match, TRBD1 (5 bases). This CDR3 region has 14 residues. The germline gives CDR1 LGHNA, CDR2 YSLEER. Between the trimmed V and J ends, which lost 0 bases and 10 bases, there was a span of 15 bases.

J is TRBJ1-1 and V is TRBV19; 8 bases are shared with TRBD1. Germline-derived CDR1 and CDR2 are LNHDA and SQIVND (reference sequence). The ends lost 4 bases at V and 2 bases at J; junction bases unmatched: 12. This CDR3 is built from 17 residues. CDR3 coding DNA: TGTGCCAGTAGTAGAGGCACAGGGGGTAGGAGAAACACTGAAGCTTTCTTT. Protein product: CASSRGTGGRRNTEAFF.

This clone came up a few times. The chain has TRBV7-8 and TRBJ1-1; unclear D gene. Germline assignment: CDR1 SGHVS and CDR2 FQNEAQ. The CDR3 runs 15 residues. The V end lost 6 bases, the J end lost 1 base, and 15 bases lay between the germline ends. DNA for the CDR3: TGTGCCAGCAGGCAACTTCGGGAACGGAACACTGAAGCTTTCTTT. Encoded protein: CASRQLRERNTEAFF.

The V call is TRBV9, the J call TRBJ1-2, with 11 bases aligning to TRBD1. The germline V gene has CDR1 SGDLS and CDR2 YYNGEE. The CDR3 length is 15 residues. V lost 2 bases, J lost 4 bases, and 4 bases stayed unmatched. The CDR3 DNA follows: TGTGCCAGCAGCGTTCGGACAGGGGGCGGCTATGGCTACACCTTC. It translates to CASSVRTGGGYGYTF.

This clone was picked up a small number of times. CDR3 residues: CASSDTFLFSTGELFF. DNA for the CDR3: TGTGCCAGCAGTGATACTTTCCTCTTTTCTACCGGGGAGCTGTTTTTT. The chain links TRBV28 to TRBJ2-2, with D unclear. The V end lost 5 bases, the J end lost 5 bases, and 18 bases lay between the germline ends. Germline V gene lookup returns CDR1 MDHEN and CDR2 SYDVKM. This CDR3 has 16 residues.

This clone was picked up a small number of times. V gene TRBV29-1 combines with J gene TRBJ1-2; no clear D. Trimming pared 7 bases from V and 5 bases from J, leaving 20 bases between. Germline V gene data show CDR1 as SQVTM and CDR2 as ANQGSEA. This CDR3 contains 14 residues. The CDR3 loop is CSATADGSLYGYTF. The CDR3 DNA follows: TGCAGCGCTACAGCGGACGGATCGTTGTATGGCTACACCTTC. The variable domain in full, completed from reference TRBV29-1 and TRBJ1-2, reads SAVISQKPSRDICQRGTSLTIQCQVDSQVTMMFWYRQQPGQSLTLIATANQGSEATYESGFVIDKFPISRPNLTFSTLTVSNMSPEDSSIYLCSATADGSLYGYTFGSGTRLTVV.

The rearrangement joins TRBV15 to TRBJ1-3; D is undetermined. V dropped 0 bases and J dropped 0 bases, with 6 bases sitting between them. The CDR3 spans 15 residues. Germline loops: CDR1 LNHNV, CDR2 YYDKDF (reference sequence). The CDR3 region has the DNA TGTGCCACCAGCAGAGATCGGTCCTCTGGAAACACCATATATTTT. This encodes CATSRDRSSGNTIYF.

The gene calls are TRBV5-4 and TRBJ1-4, with D possibly being TRBD1 (6 bases). Germline V CDR1 and CDR2: SGHNT, YYREEE (reference sequence). This CDR3 has 15 amino acids. Trimming cost V 4 bases and J 5 bases, with 15 bases left between them. DNA for the CDR3: TGTGCCAGCAGCATCCGACCCCAGGGGAATGAAAAACTGTTTTTT. Protein sequence: CASSIRPQGNEKLFF.

This clone turned up a few times. This sequence joins TRBV4-3 and TRBJ2-1, with 14 bases fitting TRBD2. From germline, CDR1 is LGHNA and CDR2 YSLEER. The junction had 9 bases not matched to a gene; V was cut back by 1 base and J by 4 bases. The CDR3 sequence is 19 residues long. This CDR3 is CASSQVPPGLAGAYNEQFF. Here the CDR3 DNA reads TGCGCCAGCAGCCAAGTGCCACCGGGACTAGCGGGAGCATACAATGAGCAGTTCTTC.

This clone was seen more than once but under ten times. The rearrangement links TRBV6-5 to TRBJ2-3; 11 nucleotides match TRBD2. V shed 4 bases and J 1 base; nucleotides not matched to a gene: 4. In germline, CDR1 is MNHEY, CDR2 SVGAGI. The CDR3 length is 16 residues. The CDR3 bases are TGTGCCAGCAGTTCCCTAGCGGGAGGAGGCACAGATACGCAGTATTTT. Its translation is CASSSLAGGGTDTQYF.

This chain joins TRBV6-6 and TRBJ2-5; 8 nucleotides agree with TRBD1. Germline loops: CDR1 MNHNY, CDR2 SVGAGI (reference sequence). J lost 8 bases, V lost 5 bases, and 4 bases had no gene match. The CDR3 covers 12 residues. The CDR3 DNA sequence: TGTGCCAGCAGTCTGGACAGGGTAACCCAGTACTTC. Its translation is CASSLDRVTQYF.

In this sample, this clone turned up a few times. This chain links TRBV14 with TRBJ1-1, with unresolved D. V lost 1 base and J lost 11, with 14 bases in between. This CDR3 has 13 residues. Germline CDR1 SGHDN, CDR2 FVKESK. In DNA form, the CDR3 reads TGTGCCAGCAGCCAAGGACACGCGGGCTGGGCTTTCTTT. Its protein product is CASSQGHAGWAFF.

The rearrangement links TRBV5-6 to TRBJ2-1; D may be TRBD1 (6 bases). The CDR3 is 16 amino acids. CDR1 is SGHDT, CDR2 YYEEEE, per germline. V was clipped by 4 bases and J by 2 bases, with 16 bases between them. The CDR3 loop reads CASSRAVGAPYNEQFF. For the CDR3, the DNA is TGTGCCAGCAGCCGTGCCGTGGGGGCTCCCTACAATGAGCAGTTCTTC. The whole variable domain, filled in from reference TRBV5-6 and TRBJ2-1, reads DAGVTQSPTHLIKTRGQQVTLRCSPKSGHDTVSWYQQALGQGPQFIFQYYEEEERQRGNFPDRFSGHQFPNYSSELNVNALLLGDSALYLCASSRAVGAPYNEQFFGPGTRLTVL.

The V gene is TRBV29-1, the J gene TRBJ2-5, with D hard to call. Trimming pared 5 bases from V and 0 bases from J, leaving 10 bases between. Germline lookup yields CDR1 SQVTM and CDR2 ANQGSEA. The CDR3 runs to 13 residues. The CDR3 bases are TGCAGCGTTTCGTGGCAGTACCAAGAGACCCAGTACTTC. It specifies CSVSWQYQETQYF.

A few counts support this clone. The gene calls are TRBV7-9 and TRBJ2-3; TRBD2 agrees at 15 bases. Germline assignment: CDR1 SEHNR and CDR2 FQNEAQ (reference sequence). The V and J ends lost 4 bases and 4 bases, in that order; junction bases with no gene match: 3. CDR3 length: 16 amino acids. The CDR3, as DNA: TGTGCCAGCAGCTCGGGACTAGCGGGAGGACCAGATACGCAGTATTTT. Translation: CASSSGLAGGPDTQYF. Full variable domain (remainder filled in from reference TRBV7-9 and TRBJ2-3): DTGVSQNPRHKITKRGQNVTFRCDPISEHNRLYWYRQTLGQGPEFLTYFQNEAQLEKSRLLSDRFSAERPKGSFSTLEIQRTEQGDSAMYLCASSSGLAGGPDTQYFGPGTRLTVL.

The chain has TRBV29-1 and TRBJ2-1, with TRBD2 as a possible D gene (6 bases). The CDR3 has 14 residues. Deletions cut 5 bases from V and 0 bases from J, with 11 bases between. Germline V lookup: CDR1 SQVTM, CDR2 ANQGSEA. DNA for the CDR3: TGCAGCGTTTCGCTAGCGTACTCCTACAATGAGCAGTTCTTC. This encodes CSVSLAYSYNEQFF.

The table lists this clone with a few counts. The chain couples TRBV7-9 to TRBJ1-1; D unresolved. The V gene lost 2 bases and the J gene lost 3 bases, with 10 bases spanning the gap. Germline CDR1 SEHNR, CDR2 FQNEAQ (reference sequence). The CDR3 sequence is 14 residues long. In DNA, the CDR3 is TGTGCCAGCAGCTTATTCTCCGGGGACACTGAAGCTTTCTTT. Protein: CASSLFSGDTEAFF. Supplemented by reference TRBV7-9 and TRBJ1-1, the full variable domain reads DTGVSQNPRHKITKRGQNVTFRCDPISEHNRLYWYRQTLGQGPEFLTYFQNEAQLEKSRLLSDRFSAERPKGSFSTLEIQRTEQGDSAMYLCASSLFSGDTEAFFGQGTRLTVV.

This clone has a handful of counts. The CDR3 reads CASSLSGQSYNEQFF. Here the CDR3 DNA reads TGTGCCAGCAGCTTATCGGGACAGTCCTACAATGAGCAGTTCTTC. The chain uses TRBV11-3 and TRBJ2-1; TRBD1 agrees at 7 bases. J gave up 1 base and V 2 bases, and 2 bases lay outside the gene matches. This CDR3 spans 15 amino acids. The germline CDR1 and CDR2 sequences are SGHNT and YENEEA.

This clone was detected a few times. The CDR3 DNA is TGTGCCAGCAGCTTAAGAGGTGGGGGGGAGCAGTTCTTC. Translated: CASSLRGGGEQFF. The genes are TRBV11-2 and TRBJ2-1; tentatively, D is TRBD2 (6 bases). This CDR3 comprises 13 residues. Trimming took off 2 bases at V and 10 bases at J, with 12 bases between the two ends. Germline values: CDR1 SGHAT, CDR2 FQNNGV.

The chain has TRBV9 and TRBJ2-3; D is unresolved. Trimming removed 0 bases at V and 6 bases at J, with 11 bases between. The CDR3 totals 14 residues. Germline CDR1 is SGDLS and CDR2 is YYNGEE. The CDR3 loop reads CASSVVSGRDTQYF. The CDR3 DNA reads as TGTGCCAGCAGCGTAGTTTCGGGTCGGGATACGCAGTATTTT.

CDR3 protein: CAISESGGSETQYF. Written as DNA, the CDR3 is TGTGCCATCAGTGAGTCGGGGGGATCGGAGACCCAGTACTTC. The V call is TRBV10-3, the J call TRBJ2-5; D may be TRBD2 (6 bases). Germline values: CDR1 ENHRY, CDR2 SYGVKD. The length of the CDR3 is 14 residues. The germline V and J ends were trimmed by 0 bases and 5 bases, with 10 bases remaining between them.

There are a few counts of this clone. The chain employs TRBV23-1 and TRBJ1-1; 8 bases fit TRBD1. TRBV23-1 is designated an ORF whose function remains uncertain. The CDR3 runs 15 residues. V was clipped by 0 bases and J by 7 bases; unmatched bases: 7. Here the CDR3 reads CASSQSRTGNSEAFF. DNA for the CDR3: TGCGCCAGCAGTCAATCCCGGACAGGGAATAGTGAAGCTTTCTTT.

This clone was seen only once. The V call is TRBV11-2, the J call TRBJ2-7; 8 bases match TRBD2. The CDR3 runs to 13 residues. CDR1 and CDR2 from the germline V gene are SGHAT and FQNNGV. In nucleotides, the CDR3 is TGTGCTACCAGCGGGGGACTGGCCTACGAGCAGTACTTC. Translated, it gives CATSGGLAYEQYF.